Shown below are 17 T cell receptor beta chains from a single sample sequenced in a study of cytomegalovirus exposure and HLA in healthy donors. Researchers ran the PCR with 60 Vbeta and 13 Jbeta primers. Profiling relied on immunoSEQ multiplex PCR, and the TCRdb table lists in-frame clones only, not all of them. In the table there are around 160,000 clones, 60% to 85% of which are singletons. The sequencing input was PBMCs. The receptor source for this set is a man between 35 and 55 years old in good health and CMV-seropositive.

The genes are TRBV5-4 and TRBJ2-5; TRBD2 matches at 14 bases. The CDR3 loop spans 16 amino acids. The V gene's germline CDR1 is SGHNT and CDR2 YYREEE (reference sequence). V trimming: 4 bases; J trimming: 5 bases; junction bases outside the gene matches: 7. CDR3 nucleotides: TGTGCCAGCAGCGCCGGACTAGCGGGAGGACGGGAGACCCAGTACTTC. Translated, it gives CASSAGLAGGRETQYF.

The chain recombines TRBV6-1 with TRBJ1-1, with D possibly matching TRBD1 (5 bases). The V gene lost 2 bases and the J gene lost 6 bases, with 10 bases spanning the gap. Germline V CDR1 and CDR2: MNHNS, SASEGT. The CDR3 sequence is 13 residues long. The CDR3 loop is CASSESGGPEAFF. CDR3 bases: TGTGCCAGCAGTGAATCCGGGGGACCTGAAGCTTTCTTT.

The genes are TRBV18 and TRBJ1-2; D gene uncertain. With 2 bases removed from V and 3 bases from J, the gap between germline ends came to 13 bases. This CDR3 contains 15 residues. Germline CDR1 KGHSH, CDR2 LQKENI. The CDR3 reads CASSPSGQPYYGYTF. The DNA for the CDR3 is TGTGCCAGCTCACCAAGCGGGCAACCGTACTATGGCTACACCTTC.

The chain is built from TRBV2 and TRBJ2-2; D possibly corresponds to TRBD2 (5 bases). Trimming pared 2 bases from V and 1 base from J, leaving 5 bases between. Per the germline V gene, CDR1 is SNHLY and CDR2 is FYNNEI. The CDR3 is made up of 14 amino acids. The CDR3 reads CASSETRNTGELFF. As DNA, the CDR3 is TGTGCCAGCAGTGAAACTAGGAACACCGGGGAGCTGTTTTTT.

The chain couples TRBV30 to TRBJ2-1; possibly TRBD2 for D (6 bases). CDR3 length equals 14 residues. The V end lost 0 bases, the J end lost 7 bases, and 13 bases lay between the germline ends. Looked up from germline, CDR1 is GTSNPN and CDR2 is SVGIG (reference sequence). The CDR3 here is CAWSVYVGRNEQFF. The CDR3 coding sequence is TGTGCCTGGAGTGTCTATGTGGGGAGGAATGAGCAGTTCTTC.

The CDR3 here is CAWDGTGFPSAGYTF. In DNA, the CDR3 is TGTGCCTGGGACGGGACAGGTTTTCCCTCGGCCGGCTACACCTTC. This chain joins TRBV30 and TRBJ1-2, with 8 bases identical to TRBD1. Germline V gives CDR1 GTSNPN, CDR2 SVGIG (reference sequence). The CDR3 length is 15 residues. V was clipped by 5 bases and J by 8 bases; unmatched bases: 16.

The rearrangement uses TRBV21-1 and TRBJ2-5; the D call TRBD1 from the table was never checked on the DNA. TRBV21-1 is noted as a pseudogene. The CDR3 sequence is 14 residues long. CDR3 amino acids: CASSNPRDHETQYF. The CDR3, as DNA: TGTGCCAGCAGCAACCCCAGGGATCACGAGACCCAGTACTTC.

The table lists this clone with a count of one. Mismatch with germline at one junction end may stem from a read error. At the DNA level, this CDR3 is encoded by other sequences in the same sample as well. The J gene is TRBJ1-1, the V gene TRBV7-9, with 8 nucleotides matching TRBD1. This CDR3 is built from 14 residues. CDR1 is SEHNR, CDR2 FQNEAQ, per germline (reference sequence). The CDR3 spells CSSSLGQGNTEAFF. Here the CDR3 DNA reads TGTTCCAGCAGCTTAGGACAGGGGAACACTGAAGCTTTCTTT. Supplemented by reference TRBV7-9 and TRBJ1-1, the full variable domain reads DTGVSQNPRHKITKRGQNVTFRCDPISEHNRLYWYRQTLGQGPEFLTYFQNEAQLEKSRLLSDRFSAERPKGSFSTLEIQRTEQGDSAMYLCSSSLGQGNTEAFFGQGTRLTVV.

This sequence joins TRBV6-6 and TRBJ2-3, with 9 bases that match TRBD2. J was trimmed by 2 bases and V by 6 bases; bases with no gene match: 3. The CDR3 has 14 amino acids. The germline V gene has CDR1 MNHNY and CDR2 SVGAGI (reference sequence). The DNA of the CDR3 is TGTGCCAGCAGACTAGCGGGCAACACAGATACGCAGTATTTT. This translates into CASRLAGNTDTQYF.

The chain has TRBV5-4 and TRBJ2-2, with D maybe TRBD2 (6 bases). Per germline, CDR1 SGHNT and CDR2 YYREEE (reference sequence). The CDR3 consists of 16 residues. The CDR3 DNA reads as TGTGCAGCCAACTCGGGACTCCCCTCGAACACCGGGGAGCTGTTTTTT. Translating gives CAANSGLPSNTGELFF. The entire variable domain, with the rest obtained from reference TRBV5-4 and TRBJ2-2, is as follows: ETGVTQSPTHLIKTRGQQVTLRCSSQSGHNTVSWYQQALGQGPQFIFQYYREEENGRGNFPPRFSGLQFPNYSSELNVNALELDDSALYLCAANSGLPSNTGELFFGEGSRLTVL.

This clone has a handful of counts. The chain is built from TRBV28 and TRBJ1-5; unclear D gene. This CDR3 region has 15 residues. The germline gives CDR1 MDHEN, CDR2 SYDVKM. Trimming removed 6 bases at V and 3 bases at J, with 15 bases between. CDR3 in DNA: TGTGCCAGCAGCCGGTTCGTGAACTCCAATCAGCCCCAGCATTTT. It translates to CASSRFVNSNQPQHF. Based on the CDR3 plus reference TRBV28 and TRBJ1-5, the full variable domain is DVKVTQSSRYLVKRTGEKVFLECVQDMDHENMFWYRQDPGLGLRLIYFSYDVKMKEKGDIPEGYSVSREKKERFSLILESASTNQTSMYLCASSRFVNSNQPQHFGDGTRLSIL.

The V and J genes are TRBV7-9 and TRBJ2-1; 7 bases line up with TRBD2. After removal of 2 bases from V and 0 bases from J, the junction contained 10 bases not matched to a gene. Germline V CDR1 and CDR2: SEHNR, FQNEAQ (reference sequence). The CDR3 loop spans 18 amino acids. CDR3 sequence reads: CASSLRSGGLGSYNEQFF. DNA for the CDR3: TGTGCCAGCAGCTTAAGGTCTGGCGGACTAGGCTCCTACAATGAGCAGTTCTTC.

The chain is built from TRBV6-5 and TRBJ2-7; 8 bases are a match to TRBD1. Germline V gives CDR1 MNHEY, CDR2 SVGAGI. This CDR3 contains 12 residues. Unmatched junction bases numbered 1, after V lost 8 bases and J lost 1 base. The CDR3 reads CASRTGSYEQYF. CDR3 DNA sequence: TGTGCCAGCCGGACAGGGTCCTACGAGCAGTACTTC.

Only a few counts were recorded for this clone. CDR3 bases: TGTGCCAGTAGTTACGGGTTGAACACCGGGGAGCTGTTTTTT. This translates into CASSYGLNTGELFF. The chain is built from TRBV19 and TRBJ2-2, with D hard to call. Germline V lookup: CDR1 LNHDA, CDR2 SQIVND (reference sequence). The CDR3 has 14 residues. Trimming removed 5 bases at V and 1 base at J, with 8 bases between. Using reference TRBV19 and TRBJ2-2 for the parts outside the CDR3, the full variable domain is DGGITQSPKYLFRKEGQNVTLSCEQNLNHDAMYWYRQDPGQGLRLIYYSQIVNDFQKGDIAEGYSVSREKKESFPLTVTSAQKNPTAFYLCASSYGLNTGELFFGEGSRLTVL.

The CDR3 is CASSDSGRYNEQFF. For the CDR3, the DNA is TGCGCCAGCTCCGATAGCGGGAGGTACAATGAGCAGTTCTTC. J is TRBJ2-1 and V is TRBV4-1, with 10 bases identical to TRBD2. CDR3 length equals 14 residues. V gave up 8 bases and J gave up 4 bases; unmatched junction bases: 5. CDR1 and CDR2 (germline): MGHRA, YSYEKL.

This clone was detected only a few times. The genes are TRBV6-5 and TRBJ2-1; tentative D call: TRBD2 (6 bases). The CDR3 is 15 residues long. Germline-derived CDR1 and CDR2 are MNHEY and SVGAGI. V lost 7 bases, J lost 6 bases, and 19 bases lay in between. In DNA form, the CDR3 reads TGTGCCAGCACCAAACTAGCTAACCTCGGCAATGAGCAGTTCTTC. Translating gives CASTKLANLGNEQFF.

The rearrangement uses TRBV6-1 and TRBJ2-1; 13 nucleotides agree with TRBD2. The CDR3 consists of 15 residues. Trimming took 8 bases from V and 15 from J; bases not matched to a gene: 16. In germline, CDR1 is MNHNS, CDR2 SASEGT. The CDR3 reads CASYSGLAGAPYAFF. The CDR3 nucleotides are TGTGCCAGCTACTCCGGACTAGCGGGAGCTCCCTACGCGTTCTTC.